This T cell receptor (beta chain) is drawn from a study of cytomegalovirus exposure and HLA in healthy donors. Background on the study: About 85 million unique TCR sequences came from HLA-typed donors in an early release. The Caucasian-associated ancestry cluster held around 76% of a few hundred genotyped donors. The study, taken as a whole, reports: Data from an earlier analysis indicated that most TCR beta V segments were productive either about 87% or about 30% of the time. The authors judged a highly shared variant cluster likely a sequencing artifact.

Primers included in the PCR were 60 Vbeta and 13 Jbeta primers. Some clones are missing from TCRdb's copy, which holds only in-frame ones; the method was immunoSEQ multiplex PCR. The sample consists of approximately 130,000 clones, 81% of them appearing once. This CDR3 comprises 13 residues. Germline CDR1 is SGHKS and CDR2 is YYEKEE (reference sequence). V lost 1 base and J 1 base, leaving 5 bases between the germline ends. Concerning this clone itself: Its antigen remains unidentified.

The receptor was isolated from a man younger than 30 in good health and CMV-seronegative. The sequenced material came from PBMCs. The chain is built from TRBV5-5 and TRBJ2-5; D gene uncertain. The CDR3 reads CASSLWSQETQYF. In nucleotides, the CDR3 is TGTGCCAGCAGCTTGTGGAGCCAAGAGACCCAGTACTTC.